The T cell receptor (beta chain) described here comes from a study of CD8+CD57+ T cells in acquired aplastic anemia. Overall study: Sorting CD4+ and CD8+ cells gave DNA averaging approximately 2.9 ug. Study-level findings and limits: Patients and controls were found to share 25 to 30 CD8+ CDR3 sequences. The CD8+ Simpson's diversity of patients and controls was not significantly different.

As concerns this clonotype: Its specificity is unknown.

Patients included in sequencing had previously demonstrated CD8+CD57+ cell expansion by flow cytometry. Sampling of blood occurred while the patients had still received no therapy. Template material for TCR beta VDJ and CDR3 profiling consisted of genomic DNA. TCRdb used MiXCR to reprocess the reads, holding one entry per CDR3 protein. The profile shows about 190,000 distinct CDR3 sequences, around half of them singletons. The CDR3 sequence is 15 residues long. Germline CDR1 LNHNV, CDR2 YYDKDF (reference sequence). Trimming left V 0 bases short and J 2 bases short, with 8 bases between. The chain links TRBV15 to TRBJ1-5; D gene unclear. Sequenced input: sorted CD4+, CD8+, or CD8+CD57+ T cells (not recorded which) from PBMCs. The sequence was collected from a human donor with aplastic anemia. CDR3 DNA: TGTGCCACCAGCAGAGATGTTGTGGGCAATCAGCCCCAGCATTTT. Its translation is CATSRDVVGNQPQHF.